Shown below are 5 T cell receptor beta chains from a single sample sequenced in a study of T cells in localized non-small cell lung cancer. Some clones are missing from TCRdb's copy, which holds only in-frame ones; the method was immunoSEQ multiplex PCR. Here the sample spans more than 4,500 clones, under 40% being singletons. The starting material was lung tumor tissue, obtained before any cancer treatment. The receptors shown here come from a male donor at least 60 years old with stage I squamous cell lung carcinoma.

This chain uses TRBV6-8 with TRBJ1-2; possibly TRBD1 for D (5 bases). Trimming pared 7 bases from V and 8 bases from J, leaving 17 bases between. The CDR3 consists of 13 residues. CDR1 and CDR2 (germline): MNHGY, SAAAGT. The CDR3 region is CASIASGGLGYTF. DNA for the CDR3: TGTGCCAGCATTGCTTCGGGGGGACTAGGCTACACCTTC.

The CDR3 coding sequence is TGTGCCTGGAGTTGGGCAGGACAAGAGACCCAGTACTTC. Translated: CAWSWAGQETQYF. This chain connects TRBV30 to TRBJ2-5; D ambiguous. This CDR3 spans 13 amino acids. V gave up 2 bases and J gave up 2 bases, with 9 bases separating them. The germline gives CDR1 GTSNPN, CDR2 SVGIG (reference sequence).

The chain is built from TRBV9 and TRBJ1-4; no definite D call. CDR3 length: 15 residues. V lost 5 bases and J 8 bases, leaving 19 bases between the germline ends. CDR1 SGDLS and CDR2 YYNGEE come from the germline V gene. In DNA, the CDR3 is TGTGCCAGCAGTGACGAAGGGCCATTAGCGGAAAAACTGTTTTTT. This translates into CASSDEGPLAEKLFF.

The chain couples TRBV19 to TRBJ2-7, with D tentatively TRBD2 (5 bases). This CDR3 has 14 amino acids. Germline CDR1 LNHDA, CDR2 SQIVND (reference sequence). The germline V and J ends were trimmed by 3 bases and 3 bases, with 12 bases remaining between them. The CDR3 is CASSIRDPDYEQYF. CDR3 sequence (DNA): TGTGCCAGTAGTATCCGGGATCCAGACTACGAGCAGTACTTC.

A few counts support this clone. The V gene is TRBV28, the J gene TRBJ1-1; D gene uncertain. The CDR3 runs to 13 residues. Germline lookup yields CDR1 MDHEN and CDR2 SYDVKM. Trimming stripped 2 bases from V and 6 bases from J, with 10 bases between. The CDR3 loop reads CASSLQERAEAFF. CDR3 coding DNA: TGTGCCAGCAGTTTACAGGAGAGGGCTGAAGCTTTCTTT.